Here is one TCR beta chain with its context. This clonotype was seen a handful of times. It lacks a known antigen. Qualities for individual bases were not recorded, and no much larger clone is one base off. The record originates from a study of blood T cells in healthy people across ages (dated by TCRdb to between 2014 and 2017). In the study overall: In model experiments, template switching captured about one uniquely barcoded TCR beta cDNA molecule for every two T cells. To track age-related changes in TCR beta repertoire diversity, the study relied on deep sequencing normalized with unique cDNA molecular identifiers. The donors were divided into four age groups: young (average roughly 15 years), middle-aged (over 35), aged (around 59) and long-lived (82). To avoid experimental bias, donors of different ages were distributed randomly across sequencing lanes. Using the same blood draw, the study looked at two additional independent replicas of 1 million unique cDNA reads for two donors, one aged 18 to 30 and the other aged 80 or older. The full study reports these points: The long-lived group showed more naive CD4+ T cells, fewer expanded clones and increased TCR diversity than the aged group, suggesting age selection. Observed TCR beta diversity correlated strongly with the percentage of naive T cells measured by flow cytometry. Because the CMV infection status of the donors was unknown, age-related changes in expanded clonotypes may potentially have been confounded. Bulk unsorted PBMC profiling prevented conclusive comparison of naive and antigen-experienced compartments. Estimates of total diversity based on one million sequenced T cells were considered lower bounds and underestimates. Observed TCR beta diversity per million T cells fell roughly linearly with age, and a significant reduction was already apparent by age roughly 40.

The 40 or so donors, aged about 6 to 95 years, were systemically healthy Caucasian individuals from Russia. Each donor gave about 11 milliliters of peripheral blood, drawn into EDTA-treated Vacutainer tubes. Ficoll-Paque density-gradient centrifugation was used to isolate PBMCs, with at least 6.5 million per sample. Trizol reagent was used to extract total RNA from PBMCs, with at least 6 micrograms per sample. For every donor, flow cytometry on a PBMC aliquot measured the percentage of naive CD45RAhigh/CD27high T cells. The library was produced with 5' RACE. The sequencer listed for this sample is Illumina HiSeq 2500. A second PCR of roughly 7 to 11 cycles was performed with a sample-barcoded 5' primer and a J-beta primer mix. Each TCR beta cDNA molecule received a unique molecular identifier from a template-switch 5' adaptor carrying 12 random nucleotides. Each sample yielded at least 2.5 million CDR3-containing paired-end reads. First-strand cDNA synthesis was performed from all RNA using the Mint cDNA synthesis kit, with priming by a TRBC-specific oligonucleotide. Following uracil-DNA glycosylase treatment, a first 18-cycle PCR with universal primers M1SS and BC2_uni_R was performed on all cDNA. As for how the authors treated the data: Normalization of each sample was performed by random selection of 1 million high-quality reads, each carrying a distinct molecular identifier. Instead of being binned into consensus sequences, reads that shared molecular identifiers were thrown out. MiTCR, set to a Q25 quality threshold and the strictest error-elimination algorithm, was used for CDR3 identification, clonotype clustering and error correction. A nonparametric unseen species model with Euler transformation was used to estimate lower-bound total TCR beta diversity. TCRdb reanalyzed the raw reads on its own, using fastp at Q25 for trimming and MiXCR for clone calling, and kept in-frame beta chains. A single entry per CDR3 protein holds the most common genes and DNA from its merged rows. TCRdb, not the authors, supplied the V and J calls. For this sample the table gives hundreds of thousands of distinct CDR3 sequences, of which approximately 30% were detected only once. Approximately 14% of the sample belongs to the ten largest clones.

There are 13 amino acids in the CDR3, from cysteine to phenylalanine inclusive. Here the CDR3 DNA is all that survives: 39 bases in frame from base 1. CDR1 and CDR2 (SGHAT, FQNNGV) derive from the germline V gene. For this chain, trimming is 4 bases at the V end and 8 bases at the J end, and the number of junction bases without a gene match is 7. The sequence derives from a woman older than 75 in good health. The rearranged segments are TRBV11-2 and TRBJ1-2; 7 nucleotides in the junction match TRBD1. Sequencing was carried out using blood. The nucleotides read TGTGCCAGCAGCTCCACAGGGGAATACGGCTACACCTTC. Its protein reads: CASSSTGEYGYTF.